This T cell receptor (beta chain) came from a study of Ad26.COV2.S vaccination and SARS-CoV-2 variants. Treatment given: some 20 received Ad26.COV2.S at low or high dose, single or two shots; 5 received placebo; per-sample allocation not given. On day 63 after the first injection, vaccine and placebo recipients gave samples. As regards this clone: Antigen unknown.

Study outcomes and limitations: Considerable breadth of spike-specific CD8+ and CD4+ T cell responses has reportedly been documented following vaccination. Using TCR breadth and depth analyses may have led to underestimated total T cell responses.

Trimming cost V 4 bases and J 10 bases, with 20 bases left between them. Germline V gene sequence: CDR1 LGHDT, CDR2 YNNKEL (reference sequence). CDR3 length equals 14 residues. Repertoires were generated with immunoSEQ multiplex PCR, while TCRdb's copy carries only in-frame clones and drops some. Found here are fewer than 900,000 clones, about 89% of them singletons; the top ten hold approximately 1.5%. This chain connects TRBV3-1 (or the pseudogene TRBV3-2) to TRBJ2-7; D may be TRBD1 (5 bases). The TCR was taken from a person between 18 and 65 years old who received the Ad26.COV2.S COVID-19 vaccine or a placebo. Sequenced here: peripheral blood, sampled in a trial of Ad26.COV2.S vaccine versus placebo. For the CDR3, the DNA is TGTGCCAGCAGCCCACAGGTAATCCTACGAGGCCAGTACTTC. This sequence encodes CASSPQVILRGQYF.